A single sample is the source of the 28 T cell receptor beta chains below, sequenced in a study of CD8 T cells in ankylosing spondylitis. TCRdb reprocessed the 5' RACE reads with MiXCR, giving one entry per CDR3 protein. The sample has about 24,000 distinct CDR3 sequences; 13% are singletons. The sample taken for sequencing was blood. Receptor source: a male donor with ankylosing spondylitis or in good health (not recorded which).

V and J are TRBV9 and TRBJ2-5, with D hard to call. V was pared by 0 bases and J by 5 bases, with 14 bases between. Germline V gene data show CDR1 as SGDLS and CDR2 as YYNGEE. The CDR3 extends over 15 amino acids. In DNA, the CDR3 is TGTGCCAGCAGCGTAGGACGGGTCTCTCCTGAGACCCAGTACTTC. Its translation is CASSVGRVSPETQYF.

At least ten counts were recorded for this clonotype. The chain recombines TRBV20-1 with TRBJ1-1, with 7 bases that match TRBD1. The trim removed 4 bases at V and 1 base at J, leaving 6 bases unmatched. The CDR3 contains 14 residues. Germline V gene data show CDR1 as DFQATT and CDR2 as SNEGSKA (reference sequence). For the CDR3, the DNA is TGCAGTGCTACTCCAGGGGGTTCGAACACTGAAGCTTTCTTT. The encoded protein is CSATPGGSNTEAFF.

This clonotype was counted a few times. The rearrangement uses TRBV9 and TRBJ2-4; a weak D match, TRBD1 (6 bases). With 4 bases removed from V and 5 bases from J, the gap between germline ends came to 13 bases. The germline gives CDR1 SGDLS, CDR2 YYNGEE. The CDR3 totals 14 residues. The DNA of the CDR3 is TGTGCCAGCAGCCCCAGGACAGTACAAAACATTCAGTACTTC. This codes for CASSPRTVQNIQYF.

This clonotype came up many times. The chain recombines TRBV14 with TRBJ2-2; 8 bases are a match to TRBD2. The V segment lost 4 bases and the J segment 7 bases; nucleotides outside the gene matches: 2. Germline CDR1 is SGHDN and CDR2 is FVKESK. This CDR3 comprises 13 residues. The CDR3 is CASSRTSGGELFF. As DNA, the CDR3 is TGTGCCAGCAGCCGCACTAGCGGCGGGGAGCTGTTTTTT.

The chain uses TRBV6-6 and TRBJ2-1; possibly TRBD1 for D (5 bases). Germline assignment: CDR1 MNHNY and CDR2 SVGAGI (reference sequence). CDR3 length: 13 residues. V was pared by 6 bases and J by 9 bases, with 15 bases between. The CDR3 DNA reads TGTGCCAGCAGAGTGTTGGGGCGCAGTGAGCAGTTCTTC. This translates into CASRVLGRSEQFF.

This clonotype showed up just a few times. V usage is TRBV27 and J usage is TRBJ2-7; TRBD1 matches 9 bases. Trimming removed 3 bases from V and 0 bases from J; junction bases left unmatched: 9. The germline gives CDR1 MNHEY, CDR2 SMNVEV (reference sequence). CDR3 length: 17 residues. In DNA form, the CDR3 reads TGTGCCAGCAGTTTCCTAGTAGGGACAGGGCCCTCCTACGAGCAGTACTTC. Translating it yields CASSFLVGTGPSYEQYF.

In its sample, this clonotype was seen a few times. The CDR3 protein is CSASTTSGRGEQYF. In DNA, the CDR3 is TGCAGTGCTAGTACGACTAGCGGGAGAGGTGAGCAGTACTTC. The chain is built from TRBV20-1 and TRBJ2-7; TRBD2 aligns across 12 bases. CDR1 and CDR2 from the germline V gene are DFQATT and SNEGSKA (reference sequence). Trimming removed 3 bases from V and 7 bases from J; junction bases left unmatched: 7. This CDR3 is 14 amino acids long.

Comment on this clonotype: Being one base from a much bigger clone, this may be a read error. The final CDR3 position lacks the conserved phenylalanine or tryptophan, pointing to a likely read error. This chain links TRBV6-5 with TRBJ2-5; 11 bases map to TRBD2. The CDR3 contains 14 residues. CDR1 is MNHEY, CDR2 SVGAGI, per germline. Trimming removed 5 bases from V and 7 bases from J; junction bases left unmatched: 6. CDR3 DNA sequence: TGTGCCAGCAGTCCCAATAGCGGGAGGGGGACCCAGTACTCC. Translation gives CASSPNSGRGTQYS.

Ten or more counts support this clonotype. CDR3 in amino acids: CASSLGDRNTDTQYF. In DNA, the CDR3 is TGTGCCAGCAGCTTGGGAGACAGGAACACAGATACGCAGTATTTT. This chain joins TRBV5-6 and TRBJ2-3; D is perhaps TRBD1 (6 bases). V was trimmed by 0 bases and J by 2 bases, leaving 10 bases between them. Germline CDR1 SGHDT, CDR2 YYEEEE. The CDR3 extends over 15 amino acids.

The chain is built from TRBV20-1 and TRBJ1-5; 7 bases fit TRBD1. With V trimmed by 3 bases and J by 7 bases, 9 bases remained unmatched. The CDR3 has 14 amino acids. Germline V CDR1 and CDR2: DFQATT, SNEGSKA (reference sequence). The CDR3 region is CSASGRGVNQPQHF. The CDR3 DNA follows: TGCAGTGCTAGCGGCAGGGGGGTCAACCAGCCCCAGCATTTT.

A few counts support this clonotype. The V and J genes are TRBV7-2 and TRBJ2-3; 12 positions match TRBD2. CDR3 size: 14 residues. The ends lost 6 bases at V and 5 bases at J; junction bases unmatched: 3. Germline V gives CDR1 SGHTA, CDR2 FQGNSA. The CDR3 loop reads CASSPGLAGDTQYF. The CDR3 coding sequence is TGTGCCAGCAGTCCGGGACTAGCGGGAGATACGCAGTATTTT.

This clonotype was seen more than once but under ten times. V is TRBV28 and J is TRBJ2-1, with 9 bases identical to TRBD1. V shed 6 bases and J 5 bases; nucleotides not matched to a gene: 5. CDR3 length equals 14 residues. CDR1 and CDR2 (germline): MDHEN, SYDVKM. In DNA form, the CDR3 reads TGTGCCAGCAGACAACAGGGGGCCCACAATGAGCAGTTCTTC. It is translated as CASRQQGAHNEQFF.

This clonotype came up many times. V gene TRBV29-1 combines with J gene TRBJ1-6; no definite D call. V lost 2 bases, J lost 10 bases, and 12 bases lay in between. Looked up from germline, CDR1 is SQVTM and CDR2 is ANQGSEA. The CDR3 spans 13 residues. CDR3 region: CSVEYGDGSPLHF. CDR3 sequence (DNA): TGCAGCGTTGAATACGGGGATGGCTCACCCCTCCACTTT.

The genes are TRBV27 and TRBJ2-1; 11 positions agree with TRBD1. There are 15 residues in the CDR3. The V segment lost 5 bases and the J segment 3 bases; nucleotides outside the gene matches: 3. Germline lookup yields CDR1 MNHEY and CDR2 SMNVEV (reference sequence). The CDR3 bases are TGTGCCAGCAGTGCTGGGACAGGGGGCTACAATGAGCAGTTCTTC. Translating gives CASSAGTGGYNEQFF.

The rearrangement joins TRBV27 to TRBJ2-1; 9 positions match TRBD1. Germline values: CDR1 MNHEY, CDR2 SMNVEV (reference sequence). The V gene end was trimmed by 2 bases and the J gene end by 7 bases; junction bases not matched to a gene: 9. There are 16 residues in the CDR3. For the CDR3, the DNA is TGTGCCAGCAGTTTAAGGCGAGGGACAGGGCCTAATGAGCAGTTCTTC. Amino acid sequence: CASSLRRGTGPNEQFF.

This clonotype appeared many times. The rearrangement joins TRBV7-7 to TRBJ2-2; D not resolved. The CDR3 has 13 residues. Looked up from germline, CDR1 is SSHAT and CDR2 is FNYEAQ (reference sequence). With 2 bases removed from V and 1 base from J, the gap between germline ends came to 2 bases. CDR3 sequence (DNA): TGTGCCAGCAGCTTACTGAACACCGGGGAGCTGTTTTTT. This codes for CASSLLNTGELFF.

J is TRBJ2-2 and V is TRBV6-4; D is ambiguous. The CDR3 runs to 15 residues. Germline V CDR1 and CDR2: MRHNA, SNTAGT. V lost 2 bases and J 4 bases, leaving 11 bases between the germline ends. The CDR3 spells CASSDGPDGTGELFF. CDR3 coding DNA: TGTGCCAGCAGTGACGGGCCCGATGGCACCGGGGAGCTGTTTTTT.

The J gene is TRBJ1-4, the V gene TRBV28; D uncertain. This CDR3 region has 16 residues. Trimming pared 2 bases from V and 4 bases from J, leaving 14 bases between. CDR1 is MDHEN, CDR2 SYDVKM, per germline. CDR3 nucleotide sequence: TGTGCCAGCAGTTTACCCTCCGGGCCACTTAATGAAAAACTGTTTTTT. Translation: CASSLPSGPLNEKLFF. The full variable domain, its missing parts supplied by reference TRBV28 and TRBJ1-4, is DVKVTQSSRYLVKRTGEKVFLECVQDMDHENMFWYRQDPGLGLRLIYFSYDVKMKEKGDIPEGYSVSREKKERFSLILESASTNQTSMYLCASSLPSGPLNEKLFFGSGTQLSVL.

This chain links TRBV28 with TRBJ2-1; 9 nucleotides align to TRBD2. The CDR3 totals 14 residues. The J segment lost 5 bases and the V segment lost 7 bases, leaving 6 bases of the junction unmatched. CDR1 is MDHEN and CDR2 is SYDVKM in the germline V gene. The CDR3 sequence is CASNLSGGNNEQFF. The CDR3 nucleotides are TGTGCCAGCAACCTTAGCGGGGGCAACAATGAGCAGTTCTTC.

This clonotype occurred many times. This sequence joins TRBV20-1 and TRBJ2-5, with D perhaps being TRBD1 or TRBD2 (5 bases each). Per germline, CDR1 DFQATT and CDR2 SNEGSKA (reference sequence). Trimming shortened V by 6 bases and J by 5 bases, and 16 bases separated the two germline ends. The CDR3 has 13 amino acids. The CDR3 sequence: CSAPGAGRETQYF. As DNA, the CDR3 is TGCAGTGCGCCCGGGGCAGGGCGGGAGACCCAGTACTTC.

This clonotype was picked up a small number of times. The chain couples TRBV2 to TRBJ1-4, with D hard to call. Germline V gene data show CDR1 as SNHLY and CDR2 as FYNNEI. V lost 8 bases, J lost 8 bases, and 12 bases lay in between. CDR3 length: 12 residues. The chain's CDR3 is CASAWVEEKLFF. DNA of the CDR3: TGTGCCAGCGCCTGGGTGGAGGAAAAACTGTTTTTT.

To note about this clonotype: A read error may be the cause here, since a much bigger clone is one base away. The chain couples TRBV29-1 to TRBJ2-2; perhaps TRBD2 as D (5 bases). Germline V gene sequence: CDR1 SQVTM, CDR2 ANQGSEA. The CDR3 is made up of 11 amino acids. CDR3 region: CSVQDTGELLF. The CDR3 coding sequence is TGCAGCGTCCAAGACACCGGGGAGCTGCTTTTT.

This clonotype was recorded at least ten times. The V and J genes are TRBV5-1 and TRBJ2-4, with D hard to call. Deletions cut 3 bases from V and 0 bases from J, with 16 bases between. Germline CDR1 SGHRS, CDR2 YFSETQ. The CDR3 extends over 17 amino acids. The CDR3 reads CASSYFSRSLAKNIQYF. For the CDR3, the DNA is TGCGCCAGCAGCTACTTCTCCAGGAGCCTAGCCAAAAACATTCAGTACTTC. Complete variable domain (other parts from reference TRBV5-1 and TRBJ2-4): KAGVTQTPRYLIKTRGQQVTLSCSPISGHRSVSWYQQTPGQGLQFLFEYFSETQRNKGNFPGRFSGRQFSNSRSEMNVSTLELGDSALYLCASSYFSRSLAKNIQYFGAGTRLSVL.

This clonotype was detected a few times. This sequence joins TRBV2 and TRBJ1-1; tentative D call: TRBD1 (5 bases). Germline-derived CDR1 and CDR2 are SNHLY and FYNNEI. Trimming stripped 7 bases from V and 1 base from J, with 13 bases between. The CDR3 is 14 amino acids. For the CDR3, the DNA is TGTGCCAGCATTATTTCGAGGGGGAACACTGAAGCTTTCTTT. This gives the protein CASIISRGNTEAFF.

The chain recombines TRBV11-1 with TRBJ2-5, with D tentatively TRBD2 (5 bases). V lost 5 bases and J lost 3, with 16 bases in between. The CDR3 loop spans 15 amino acids. Germline CDR1 reads SGHAT; CDR2 reads FQDESV (reference sequence). For the CDR3, the DNA is TGTGCCAGCAGCCCGAATCAGGACTTGAAAGAGACCCAGTACTTC. Translation gives CASSPNQDLKETQYF. The full variable domain, with the rest looked up from reference TRBV11-1 and TRBJ2-5, is EAEVAQSPRYKITEKSQAVAFWCDPISGHATLYWYRQILGQGPELLVQFQDESVVDDSQLPKDRFSAERLKGVDSTLKIQPAELGDSAMYLCASSPNQDLKETQYFGPGTRLLVL.

This clonotype has only a few counts. The chain has TRBV11-2 and TRBJ2-1, with D tentatively TRBD2 (5 bases). The germline V gene encodes CDR1 SGHAT and CDR2 FQNNGV. Trimming cost V 3 bases and J 6 bases, with 12 bases left between them. The length of the CDR3 is 14 residues. Here the CDR3 reads CASSFDGSGNEQFF. CDR3 in DNA: TGTGCCAGCAGCTTTGATGGGAGCGGCAATGAGCAGTTCTTC.

The table lists this clonotype with a few counts. The chain couples TRBV14 to TRBJ2-3; D is undetermined. Trimming cost V 1 base and J 2 bases, with 4 bases left between them. CDR1 and CDR2 from the germline V gene are SGHDN and FVKESK. This CDR3 is 13 amino acids long. The CDR3 reads CASSQGYTDTQYF. CDR3 sequence (DNA): TGTGCCAGCAGCCAAGGTTACACAGATACGCAGTATTTT.

DNA for the CDR3: TGTGCCAGCAGCCCCGGACAGGGACTATCCGGGGAGCTGTTTTTT. Translated: CASSPGQGLSGELFF. J is TRBJ2-2 and V is TRBV4-2; D is perhaps TRBD1 (8 bases). V shed 4 bases and J shed 6 bases, with 15 bases lying between them. Per the germline V gene, CDR1 is LGHNA and CDR2 is YNFKEQ. This CDR3 has 15 residues.